The 20 T cell receptor beta chains below all came from one sample that was sequenced in a study of graft-versus-host responses after intestinal transplantation (dated by TCRdb to the early 2020s). What these receptors recognize is not known. Explained via the paper, the time point label denotes: cells obtained before transplantation from donor or recipient. Libraries came from the immunoSEQ multiplex PCR assay. What TCRdb holds here is the immuneACCESS table cut down to in-frame rearrangements. Part of the clones is not present; checked against another copy, under half of the missing clones reflect an unresolved V gene, and the others are unexplained. The sample records 90,000 to 150,000 clones, 85% to 95% of which are singletons. Under 3.5% of the sample is held by the ten biggest clonotypes. Here the sequenced sample was unstimulated CD8+ T cells sorted from spleen or lymph node cells, taken before intestinal transplant. These receptors originate from a human donor who received an intestinal transplant.

This clone showed up just once. V usage is TRBV2 and J usage is TRBJ2-3; TRBD1 matches 7 bases. The germline gives CDR1 SNHLY, CDR2 FYNNEI. This CDR3 region has 13 residues. V gave up 11 bases and J gave up 2 bases; unmatched junction bases: 7. Here the CDR3 reads CAEGAGNTDTQYF. CDR3 in DNA: TGTGCCGAGGGGGCAGGGAACACAGATACGCAGTATTTT.

This clone was seen just once. The chain employs TRBV4-1 and TRBJ1-1; D call uncertain. CDR1 MGHRA and CDR2 YSYEKL come from the germline V gene. The V gene lost 0 bases and the J gene lost 7 bases, with 6 bases spanning the gap. The CDR3 sequence is 12 residues long. The CDR3, as DNA: TGCGCCAGCAGCCAAGATGCAGATGAAGCTTTCTTT. It is translated as CASSQDADEAFF.

The chain combines TRBV2 with TRBJ2-3; 9 nucleotides line up with TRBD1. The CDR3 length is 18 residues. Germline CDR1 and CDR2: SNHLY and FYNNEI. V dropped 0 bases and J dropped 1; count of bases not matched to a gene: 8. DNA of the CDR3: TGTGCCAGCAGTGAAGCGCTACGGACAGGGGAGGGCACAGATACGCAGTATTTT. This encodes CASSEALRTGEGTDTQYF. The full variable domain, with the rest looked up from reference TRBV2 and TRBJ2-3, is EPEVTQTPSHQVTQMGQEVILRCVPISNHLYFYWYRQILGQKVEFLVSFYNNEISEKSEIFDDQFSVERPDGSNFTLKIRSTKLEDSAMYFCASSEALRTGEGTDTQYFGPGTRLTVL.

This chain links TRBV6-5 with TRBJ2-7; TRBD1 agrees at 11 bases. Germline lookup yields CDR1 MNHEY and CDR2 SVGAGI. CDR3 length: 15 amino acids. Germline trimming cut 2 bases from V and 4 bases from J; bases unmatched to any gene: 4. The DNA of the CDR3 is TGTGCCAGCAGTTACCCCGGACAGGGGGCTTACGAGCAGTACTTC. The encoded protein is CASSYPGQGAYEQYF.

J is TRBJ2-7 and V is TRBV9, with D perhaps assigned TRBD1 or TRBD2 (5 bases each). The germline V gene encodes CDR1 SGDLS and CDR2 YYNGEE. The CDR3 sequence is 14 residues long. Trimming stripped 4 bases from V and 5 bases from J, with 16 bases between. The CDR3, as DNA: TGTGCCAGCAGCCCCGGGGACGGCCTTGACGAGCAGTACTTC. This translates into CASSPGDGLDEQYF.

The gene calls are TRBV6-6 and TRBJ1-4, with D unclear. Germline V CDR1 and CDR2: MNHNY, SVGAGI (reference sequence). CDR3 length: 15 residues. Trimming pared 5 bases from V and 5 bases from J, leaving 15 bases between. The CDR3 is CASSDYGGVNEKLFF. The CDR3 DNA reads as TGTGCCAGCAGTGATTATGGCGGGGTAAATGAAAAACTGTTTTTT.

The rearrangement uses TRBV23-1 and TRBJ1-4; no clear D gene. TRBV23-1 has ORF status, its function being uncertain. V lost 4 bases to trimming and J lost 0 bases, with 15 bases between them. The CDR3 runs 17 residues. Here the CDR3 reads CASSPNYYGATNEKLFF. For the CDR3, the DNA is TGCGCCAGCAGTCCCAATTACTACGGCGCAACTAATGAAAAACTGTTTTTT.

J is TRBJ2-7 and V is TRBV5-6, with D maybe TRBD1 (5 bases). Trimming took 2 bases from V and 7 from J, leaving 16 bases between them. This CDR3 contains 14 residues. Germline CDR1 and CDR2: SGHDT and YYEEEE. The CDR3 loop is CASSFSTGGGEQYF. The DNA for the CDR3 is TGTGCCAGCAGCTTTAGTACAGGCGGTGGGGAGCAGTACTTC.

The chain is built from TRBV28 and TRBJ2-5; TRBD1 might be the D (7 bases). Trimming took off 6 bases at V and 5 bases at J, with 16 bases between the two ends. The germline V gene encodes CDR1 MDHEN and CDR2 SYDVKM. This CDR3 comprises 14 residues. CDR3 DNA sequence: TGTGCCAGCAGCCCGACAGGGAGGTTGGAGACCCAGTACTTC. This translates into CASSPTGRLETQYF. The full variable domain, in which reference TRBV28 and TRBJ2-5 provide the parts outside the CDR3, is DVKVTQSSRYLVKRTGEKVFLECVQDMDHENMFWYRQDPGLGLRLIYFSYDVKMKEKGDIPEGYSVSREKKERFSLILESASTNQTSMYLCASSPTGRLETQYFGPGTRLLVL.

The genes are TRBV5-1 and TRBJ2-5; D possibly corresponds to TRBD2 (5 bases). Per the germline V gene, CDR1 is SGHRS and CDR2 is YFSETQ. Trimming shortened V by 4 bases and J by 3 bases, and 10 bases separated the two germline ends. The CDR3 length is 13 residues. For the CDR3, the DNA is TGCGCCAGCAGCCCGATGGGAGAAGAGACCCAGTACTTC. It specifies CASSPMGEETQYF.

This clone was seen just once. The rearrangement links TRBV19 to TRBJ2-4; D ambiguous. The CDR3 covers 15 residues. CDR1 LNHDA and CDR2 SQIVND come from the germline V gene (reference sequence). V lost 8 bases, J lost 8 bases, and 22 bases lay in between. The CDR3 region has the DNA TGTGCCAGTCCTCGCCTCCCTAGAGATCGGGACATTCAGTACTTC. This codes for CASPRLPRDRDIQYF. Using reference TRBV19 and TRBJ2-4 for the parts outside the CDR3, the full variable domain is DGGITQSPKYLFRKEGQNVTLSCEQNLNHDAMYWYRQDPGQGLRLIYYSQIVNDFQKGDIAEGYSVSREKKESFPLTVTSAQKNPTAFYLCASPRLPRDRDIQYFGAGTRLSVL.

J is TRBJ2-7 and V is TRBV4-2; tentatively, D is TRBD1 or TRBD2 (5 bases each). V lost 1 base and J lost 2, with 15 bases in between. CDR3 length: 16 residues. The germline CDR1 and CDR2 sequences are LGHNA and YNFKEQ. The CDR3 protein is CASSQVGDSGPYEQYF. The CDR3 coding sequence is TGTGCCAGCAGCCAAGTCGGAGACAGCGGACCCTACGAGCAGTACTTC.

The J gene is TRBJ2-2, the V gene TRBV7-6, with 7 bases lining up with TRBD1. CDR1 and CDR2 from the germline V gene are SGHVS and FNYEAQ. The CDR3 covers 15 residues. Losses at the gene ends were 6 bases for V and 1 base for J; bases not matched to a gene: 5. In DNA, the CDR3 is TGTGCCAGCAGTTCCGGGACAGTGAACACCGGGGAGCTGTTTTTT. It is translated as CASSSGTVNTGELFF.

The chain has TRBV18 and TRBJ2-2, with a tentative D call TRBD1 (5 bases). The CDR3 has 13 residues. V dropped 2 bases and J dropped 4 bases, with 5 bases sitting between them. The germline CDR1 and CDR2 sequences are KGHSH and LQKENI. This chain's CDR3 is CASSPGATGELFF. The CDR3 DNA is TGTGCCAGCTCACCAGGGGCCACCGGGGAGCTGTTTTTT.

The chain joins TRBV9 to TRBJ2-1; no reliable D call. Trimming left V 0 bases short and J 7 bases short, with 2 bases between. CDR3 size: 11 residues. Germline lookup yields CDR1 SGDLS and CDR2 YYNGEE. The CDR3, as DNA: TGTGCCAGCAGCGTAGCAAATGAGCAGTTCTTC. Translation gives CASSVANEQFF.

Notes on this clone: The junction and the germline gene differ at one end; a read error may be behind it. Other nucleotide sequences in the sample specify the same CDR3. The rearrangement joins TRBV5-3 to TRBJ2-1, with D possibly TRBD2 on 5 matching bases. TRBV5-3 is given ORF status, its function remaining uncertain. This CDR3 contains 12 residues. DNA for the CDR3: TGCGCCAGAAGGTCGCGGGTTCATGAGCAGTTCTTC. Its translation is CARRSRVHEQFF.

V usage is TRBV6-6 and J usage is TRBJ2-1; D is undetermined. Trimming removed 0 bases at V and 6 bases at J, with 9 bases between. The V gene's germline CDR1 is MNHNY and CDR2 SVGAGI (reference sequence). The CDR3 length is 14 residues. CDR3 in amino acids: CASSYSDTSNEQFF. CDR3 nucleotides: TGTGCCAGCAGTTACTCAGACACCTCCAATGAGCAGTTCTTC.

This chain uses TRBV9 with TRBJ2-7; possibly TRBD1 for D (5 bases). Germline V gene data show CDR1 as SGDLS and CDR2 as YYNGEE. V was cut by 4 bases and J by 4 bases, with 12 bases left in between. The CDR3 contains 13 residues. The CDR3 DNA is TGTGCCAGCAGCCCAGTTGGGGCGTACGAGCAGTACTTC. Its protein is CASSPVGAYEQYF.

The table lists this clone with a count of one. This chain links TRBV7-3 with TRBJ2-5; D is uncertain. The germline V and J ends were trimmed by 2 bases and 4 bases, with 8 bases remaining between them. Germline loops: CDR1 SGHTA, CDR2 FQGTGA. There are 13 residues in the CDR3. CDR3 sequence reads: CASSLAALETQYF. The CDR3 DNA follows: TGTGCCAGCAGCTTAGCGGCATTAGAGACCCAGTACTTC.

CDR3 nucleotide sequence: TGTGCCAGCAGTTCGCACACTAGCGGGAGTTCTAGGTACAATGAGCAGTTCTTC. It encodes CASSSHTSGSSRYNEQFF. The V call is TRBV28, the J call TRBJ2-1, with TRBD2 matching 11 bases. In germline, CDR1 is MDHEN, CDR2 SYDVKM. V shed 4 bases, J shed 4 bases, and the junction held 12 bases outside the gene matches. This CDR3 is built from 18 residues.